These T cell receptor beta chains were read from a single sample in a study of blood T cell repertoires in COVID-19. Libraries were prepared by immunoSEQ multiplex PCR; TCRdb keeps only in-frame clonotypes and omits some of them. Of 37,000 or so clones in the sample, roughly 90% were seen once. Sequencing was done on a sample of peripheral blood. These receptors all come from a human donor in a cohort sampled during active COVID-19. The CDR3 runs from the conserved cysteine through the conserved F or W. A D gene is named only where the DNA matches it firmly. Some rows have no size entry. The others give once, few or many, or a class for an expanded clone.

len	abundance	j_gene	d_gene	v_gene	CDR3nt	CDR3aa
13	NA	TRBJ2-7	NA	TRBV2	TGTGCCAGCAGTGAGTTGCTATCCTACGAGCAGTACTTC	CASSELLSYEQYF
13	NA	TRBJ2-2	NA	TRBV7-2	TGTGCCAGCAGCTTAGCAGGAGCCGGGGAGCTGTTTTTT	CASSLAGAGELFF
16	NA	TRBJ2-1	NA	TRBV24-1	TGTGCCACCAGTGATTTGTCAGGAGGCTCCTACAATGAGCAGTTCTTC	CATSDLSGGSYNEQFF
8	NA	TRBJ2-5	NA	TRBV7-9	TGTGCCAGCAGCCCCCTGTACTTC	CASSPLYF
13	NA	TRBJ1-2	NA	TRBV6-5	TGTGCCAGCAGTTCGCTCCAGGGGAGCGGCTACACCTTC	CASSSLQGSGYTF
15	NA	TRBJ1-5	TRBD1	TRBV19	TGTGCCAGTAGGGGACAGGGGGCACGCAATCAGCCCCAGCATTTT	CASRGQGARNQPQHF
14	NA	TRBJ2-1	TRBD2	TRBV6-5	TGTGCCAGCGGCCTGGGAGGGCCCTACAATGAGCAGTTCTTC	CASGLGGPYNEQFF
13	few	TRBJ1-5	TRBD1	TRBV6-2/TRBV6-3	TGTGCCAGCAGCTGGACAGGGATTCAGCCCCAGCATTTT	CASSWTGIQPQHF
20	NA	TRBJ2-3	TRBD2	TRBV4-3	TGCGCCAGCAGCCAAGATCTCGGGACTAGCGGGAGAACTAGCACAGATACGCAGTATTTT	CASSQDLGTSGRTSTDTQYF
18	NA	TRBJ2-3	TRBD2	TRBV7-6	TGTGCCAGCAGCAAACGAGGGAGGGCGGGAGGAGTGACAGATACGCAGTATTTT	CASSKRGRAGGVTDTQYF
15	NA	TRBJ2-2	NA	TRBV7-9	TGTGCCAGCAGCTTTTTGTCGGCAGGCAAGGGGGAGCTGTTTTTT	CASSFLSAGKGELFF
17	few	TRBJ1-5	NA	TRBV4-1	TGCGCCAGCACCCTCCGAGCTCCGGGACTCAGCAATCAGCCCCAGCATTTT	CASTLRAPGLSNQPQHF
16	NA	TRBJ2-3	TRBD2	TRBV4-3	TGCGCCAGCAGCCAAGTCGGGGTAGCGGGAGGGCGCACGCAGTATTTT	CASSQVGVAGGRTQYF
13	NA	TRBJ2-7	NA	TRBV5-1	TGCGCCAGCAGCTTAGTATCAGGGGCCGAGCAGTACTTC	CASSLVSGAEQYF
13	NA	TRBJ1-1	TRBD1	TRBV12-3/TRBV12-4	TGTGCCAGCACGACAGGGGGTTGGACTGAAGCTTTCTTT	CASTTGGWTEAFF
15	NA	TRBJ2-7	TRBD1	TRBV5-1	TGCGCCAGCAGCCCATCGCCGGGACAGGGGAACGAGCAGTACTTC	CASSPSPGQGNEQYF
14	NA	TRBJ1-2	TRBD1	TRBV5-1	TGCGCCAGCAGCTTAGAAGGACAGGGCGGTTCGATCACCTTC	CASSLEGQGGSITF
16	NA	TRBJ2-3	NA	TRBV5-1	TGCGCCAGCAGGAGGAGCGGAAGGGAAGGAGGGGATACGCAGTATTTT	CASRRSGREGGDTQYF
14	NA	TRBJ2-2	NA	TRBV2	TGTGCCAGCAGTCTCTCCTCGGGCACCGGGGAGCTGTTTTTT	CASSLSSGTGELFF
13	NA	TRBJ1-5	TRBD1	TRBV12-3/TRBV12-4	TGTGCCGCCGGACAGGGAGGACACCAGCCCCAGCATTTT	CAAGQGGHQPQHF
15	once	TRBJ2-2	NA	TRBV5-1	TGCGCCAGCAGCTTGGACACGGCCAGGGGCGGGGAGCTGTTTTTT	CASSLDTARGGELFF
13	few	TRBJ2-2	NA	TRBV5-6	TGTGCCAGCAGCCTAGTAGCGTCCGGGGAGCTGTTTTTT	CASSLVASGELFF
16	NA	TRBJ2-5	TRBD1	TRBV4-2	TGTGCCAGCAGCTTCCCGCCGGGACAGGGACAAGAGACCCAGTACTTC	CASSFPPGQGQETQYF
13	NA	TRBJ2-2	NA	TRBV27	TGTGCCAGCAGGGTCAGGGTCACCGGGGAGCTGTTTTTT	CASRVRVTGELFF
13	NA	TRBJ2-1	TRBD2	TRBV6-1	TGTGCCAGCAGGACTAGCGGTGACAACGAGCAGTTCTTC	CASRTSGDNEQFF
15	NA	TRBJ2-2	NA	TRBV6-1	TGTGCCAGCAGTGAAGTCTACCTAAACACCGGGGAGCTGTTTTTT	CASSEVYLNTGELFF
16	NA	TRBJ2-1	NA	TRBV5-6	TGTGCCAGCAGCTTCGGAGCGGGCAGCTCCTACAATGAGCAGTTCTTC	CASSFGAGSSYNEQFF
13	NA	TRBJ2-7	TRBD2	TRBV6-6	TGTGCCAGCATCCCTAGCGGGACCTACGAGCAGTACTTC	CASIPSGTYEQYF
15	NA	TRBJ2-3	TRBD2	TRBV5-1	TGCGCCAGCAGCTTGAGAATAGCGGGAGAAGATACGCAGTATTTT	CASSLRIAGEDTQYF
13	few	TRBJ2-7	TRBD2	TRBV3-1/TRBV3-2	TGTGCCAGCAGCCTTGGGACTAGCGGGGGCATTGACTTC	CASSLGTSGGIDF
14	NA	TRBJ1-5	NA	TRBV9	TGTGCCAGCAGCGTAGACGGGAGCAATCAGCCCCAGCATTTT	CASSVDGSNQPQHF
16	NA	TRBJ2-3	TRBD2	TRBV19	TGTGCCAGTAGTCCTCGGACTAGCGGGGGGTTAAATACGCAGTATTTT	CASSPRTSGGLNTQYF
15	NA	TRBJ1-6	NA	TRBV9	TGTGCCAGCAGCGGGGGGCAGGGCTATAATTCACCCCTCCACTTT	CASSGGQGYNSPLHF
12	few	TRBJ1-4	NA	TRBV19	TGTGCCAGTAGTATTCCCTACGAAAAACTGTTTTTT	CASSIPYEKLFF
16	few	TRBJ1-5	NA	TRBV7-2	TGTGCCAGCAGCTTAGGGGCAGGGGCCCGAAATCAGCCCCAGCATTTT	CASSLGAGARNQPQHF
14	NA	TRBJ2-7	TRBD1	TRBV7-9	TGTGCCAGCAGCTTAGGGGACAGGGGGAACGAGCAGTACTTC	CASSLGDRGNEQYF
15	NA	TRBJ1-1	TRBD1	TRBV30	TGTGCCTGGAGTGTAGGACTACCGGGACAGGGCTTGGCTTTCTTT	CAWSVGLPGQGLAFF
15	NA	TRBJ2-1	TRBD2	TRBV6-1	TGTGCCAGCAGTGAAACCGGGAGGGCCAGAAATGAGCAGTTCTTC	CASSETGRARNEQFF
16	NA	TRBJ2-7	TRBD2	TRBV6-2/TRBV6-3	TGTGCCAGCAGTGCCCCGGGAGGAAAATCTTCCTACGAGCAGTACTTC	CASSAPGGKSSYEQYF
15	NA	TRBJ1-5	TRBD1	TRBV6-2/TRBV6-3	TGTGCCAGCAGTTACGGACAGGGTAAGAGTCAGCCCCAGCATTTT	CASSYGQGKSQPQHF
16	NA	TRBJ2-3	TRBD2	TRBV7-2	TGTGCCAGCAGCTTAGTAGCGGGAGAACTGACAGATACGCAGTATTTT	CASSLVAGELTDTQYF
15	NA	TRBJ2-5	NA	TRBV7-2	TGTGCCAGCAGCTTACGGGCGGGAAACCAAGAGACCCAGTACTTC	CASSLRAGNQETQYF
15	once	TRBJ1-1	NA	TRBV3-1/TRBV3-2	TGTGCCAGCAGCCACCTAAGCCCCCTATCCACTGAAGCTTTCTTT	CASSHLSPLSTEAFF
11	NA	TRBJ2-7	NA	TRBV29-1	TGCAGCGTTGAAGAGCGTACGGAGCAGTACTTC	CSVEERTEQYF